One sample yielded the 16 T cell receptor beta chains listed below, sequenced in a study of T cell changes during pregnancy in multiple sclerosis. TCRdb keeps only in-frame clones here, not all; method: immunoSEQ multiplex PCR. This table has 93,000 or so clones, about 91% appearing once. The sequencing used peripheral blood, collected after pregnancy. The receptors come from a female donor with multiple sclerosis, enrolled in a pregnancy study.

CDR3 DNA: TGTGCCAGCAGTTCCGGGACTAGCAGAGAGACCCAGTACTTC. Its translation is CASSSGTSRETQYF. V usage is TRBV27 and J usage is TRBJ2-5; 9 bases map to TRBD2. Germline trimming cut 4 bases from V and 4 bases from J; bases unmatched to any gene: 4. This CDR3 spans 14 amino acids. Germline V CDR1 and CDR2: MNHEY, SMNVEV (reference sequence).

The genes are TRBV18 and TRBJ1-1; D is undetermined. CDR3 length: 14 amino acids. CDR1 and CDR2 from the germline V gene are KGHSH and LQKENI. Deletions cut 1 base from V and 2 bases from J, with 8 bases between. The CDR3 here is CASSPLARNTEAFF. The CDR3 nucleotides are TGTGCCAGCTCACCACTGGCAAGAAACACTGAAGCTTTCTTT.

This sequence joins TRBV4-1 and TRBJ1-6; tentative D call: TRBD1 (5 bases). The ends were cut back, 0 bases at V and 7 bases at J, with 13 bases in the middle. This CDR3 has 16 amino acids. Germline V CDR1 and CDR2: MGHRA, YSYEKL. The CDR3 nucleotides read TGCGCCAGCAGCCAAGATAAGGCGACAGTCAATTCACCCCTCCACTTT. Residues: CASSQDKATVNSPLHF.

The chain couples TRBV10-3 to TRBJ2-6; possible D gene TRBD2, 6 bases. V lost 2 bases, J lost 4 bases, and 12 bases lay in between. The CDR3 is 16 residues long. Germline-derived CDR1 and CDR2 are ENHRY and SYGVKD. The CDR3 loop is CAISEAGGLGANVLTF. In DNA, the CDR3 is TGTGCCATCAGTGAGGCCGGAGGGTTGGGGGCCAACGTCCTGACTTTC.

CDR3 nucleotides: TGTGCCAGCAGCCGAGGGACAGGGGCGCAAGAGAATGAAGCTTTCTTT. Its protein product is CASSRGTGAQENEAFF. The V and J genes are TRBV7-9 and TRBJ1-1, with TRBD1 matching 10 bases. The length of the CDR3 is 16 residues. Trimming removed 5 bases from V and 7 bases from J; junction bases left unmatched: 13. In germline, CDR1 is SEHNR, CDR2 FQNEAQ (reference sequence).

This chain links TRBV18 with TRBJ1-1, with D uncertain. V lost 2 bases and J 5 bases, leaving 12 bases between the germline ends. In germline, CDR1 is KGHSH, CDR2 LQKENI. The CDR3 extends over 14 amino acids. In nucleotides, the CDR3 is TGTGCCAGCTCACCAGATACCGGGAAGACTGAAGCTTTCTTT. It translates to CASSPDTGKTEAFF.

This chain uses TRBV10-3 with TRBJ2-1; TRBD1 agrees at 7 bases. The V segment lost 6 bases and the J segment 3 bases; nucleotides outside the gene matches: 8. In germline, CDR1 is ENHRY, CDR2 SYGVKD. CDR3 length: 15 residues. The CDR3 sequence is CAIRNRDRIYNEQFF. In DNA form, the CDR3 reads TGTGCCATCAGAAACCGGGACAGAATCTACAATGAGCAGTTCTTC.

The rearrangement joins TRBV27 to TRBJ1-5; D uncertain. This CDR3 is 15 amino acids long. V lost 8 bases, J lost 0 bases, and 14 bases lay in between. Looked up from germline, CDR1 is MNHEY and CDR2 is SMNVEV (reference sequence). This CDR3 is CASGRKESSNQPQHF. As DNA, the CDR3 is TGTGCCAGCGGAAGGAAGGAGTCTAGCAATCAGCCCCAGCATTTT.

The rearrangement uses TRBV19 and TRBJ2-7; the match to TRBD1 covers 8 bases. Germline V CDR1 and CDR2: LNHDA, SQIVND (reference sequence). V gave up 3 bases and J gave up 2 bases; unmatched junction bases: 18. The CDR3 is 19 amino acids. CDR3 in DNA: TGTGCCAGTAGTATTTTGGTGGGGTCCCGGACAGGGAAGGCCTACGAGCAGTACTTC. Amino acid sequence: CASSILVGSRTGKAYEQYF. Full variable domain (remainder filled in from reference TRBV19 and TRBJ2-7): DGGITQSPKYLFRKEGQNVTLSCEQNLNHDAMYWYRQDPGQGLRLIYYSQIVNDFQKGDIAEGYSVSREKKESFPLTVTSAQKNPTAFYLCASSILVGSRTGKAYEQYFGPGTRLTVT.

The chain links TRBV5-4 to TRBJ2-1, with D perhaps TRBD1 (5 bases). Germline V gene sequence: CDR1 SGHNT, CDR2 YYREEE (reference sequence). The CDR3 loop spans 13 amino acids. V lost 4 bases and J 7 bases, leaving 12 bases between the germline ends. Here the CDR3 DNA reads TGTGCCAGCAGCCCGGCCAGGGTGAATGAGCAGTTCTTC. As protein: CASSPARVNEQFF.

The chain recombines TRBV5-4 with TRBJ2-3; 8 bases line up with TRBD1. The CDR3 runs to 16 residues. The J segment lost 3 bases and the V segment lost 4 bases, leaving 10 bases of the junction unmatched. Germline loops: CDR1 SGHNT, CDR2 YYREEE (reference sequence). CDR3 in amino acids: CASSPRTGIGTDTQYF. CDR3 coding DNA: TGTGCCAGCAGCCCCCGGACAGGGATTGGTACAGATACGCAGTATTTT.

This chain joins TRBV5-4 and TRBJ2-5, with TRBD1 matching 7 bases. CDR1 is SGHNT and CDR2 is YYREEE in the germline V gene (reference sequence). The J segment lost 5 bases and the V segment lost 0 bases, leaving 7 bases of the junction unmatched. CDR3 length: 15 residues. The chain's CDR3 is CASSLGDRNRETQYF. DNA of the CDR3: TGTGCCAGCAGCTTGGGGGACAGAAACCGGGAGACCCAGTACTTC.

The chain couples TRBV11-2 to TRBJ2-7; no firm D call. The ends were cut back, 5 bases at V and 1 base at J, with 6 bases in the middle. This CDR3 is built from 12 residues. CDR1 SGHAT and CDR2 FQNNGV come from the germline V gene. The CDR3 is CASSPQSYEQYF. The CDR3 DNA reads as TGTGCCAGCAGCCCGCAGTCCTACGAGCAGTACTTC.

V gene TRBV10-3 combines with J gene TRBJ2-6, with D possibly matching TRBD2 (5 bases). Looked up from germline, CDR1 is ENHRY and CDR2 is SYGVKD. The CDR3 sequence is 18 residues long. The V and J ends lost 3 bases and 0 bases respectively, with 15 bases between them. CDR3 sequence reads: CAISDPRRDSSGANVLTF. The CDR3 DNA is TGTGCCATCAGTGACCCGCGTCGGGATAGCTCTGGGGCCAACGTCCTGACTTTC.

The V and J genes are TRBV2 and TRBJ2-5; a possible D gene is TRBD2 (6 bases). The germline V and J ends were trimmed by 6 bases and 1 base, with 6 bases remaining between them. This CDR3 contains 12 residues. Germline CDR1 and CDR2: SNHLY and FYNNEI. DNA for the CDR3: TGTGCCAGCAGCGGGGGCCAAGAGACCCAGTACTTC. It encodes CASSGGQETQYF.

The CDR3 DNA follows: TGTGCCAGCAGCCGCCGGGCAGATACGCAGTATTTT. It codes for CASSRRADTQYF. V gene TRBV7-2 combines with J gene TRBJ2-3, with D uncertain. The CDR3 is 12 amino acids. Germline V gene data show CDR1 as SGHTA and CDR2 as FQGNSA. Trimming removed 5 bases at V and 4 bases at J, with 7 bases between.